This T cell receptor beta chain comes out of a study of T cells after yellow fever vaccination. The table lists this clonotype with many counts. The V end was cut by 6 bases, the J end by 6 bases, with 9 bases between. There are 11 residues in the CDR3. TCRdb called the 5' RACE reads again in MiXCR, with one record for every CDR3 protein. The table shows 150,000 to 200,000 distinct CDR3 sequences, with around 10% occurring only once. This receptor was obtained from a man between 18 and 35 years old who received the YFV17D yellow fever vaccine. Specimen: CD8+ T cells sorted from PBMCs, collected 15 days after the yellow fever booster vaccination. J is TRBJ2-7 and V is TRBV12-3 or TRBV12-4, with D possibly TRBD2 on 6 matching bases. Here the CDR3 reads CASSRGSEQYF. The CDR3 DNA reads TGTGCCAGCAGCCGGGGGAGCGAGCAGTACTTC.